The source of this T cell receptor (beta chain) is a study of cytomegalovirus exposure and HLA in healthy donors. General study points: According to an earlier analysis, most TCR beta V segments yielded productive rearrangements about 90% or about 30% of the time.

This clone came up a few times. As yet, its antigen is unknown. Amplification used 60 Vbeta primers and 13 Jbeta primers. Assay used: immunoSEQ multiplex PCR; TCRdb lists only in-frame clones, some missing. The sample records around 94,000 clones, 84% being singletons. This receptor was taken from a man aged 18 to 29 in good health and CMV-seronegative. Sequenced input: PBMCs.

DNA for the CDR3: TGTGCCAGCACCCACAGAGACGAAGCTTTCTTT. Its translation: CASTHRDEAFF. V gene TRBV7-9 combines with J gene TRBJ1-1; D is ambiguous. The CDR3 sequence is 11 residues long. Germline lookup yields CDR1 SEHNR and CDR2 FQNEAQ (reference sequence). Trimming cost V 7 bases and J 8 bases, with 11 bases left between them.